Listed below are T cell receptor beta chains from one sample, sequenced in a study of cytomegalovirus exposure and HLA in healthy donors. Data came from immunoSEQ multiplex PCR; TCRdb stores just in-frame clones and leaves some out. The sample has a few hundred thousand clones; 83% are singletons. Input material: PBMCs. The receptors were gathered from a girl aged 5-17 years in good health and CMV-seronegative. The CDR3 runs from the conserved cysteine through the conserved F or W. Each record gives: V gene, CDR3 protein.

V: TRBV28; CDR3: CASSFDRVGLGTEAFF
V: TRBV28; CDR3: CASSLGRAYEQYF
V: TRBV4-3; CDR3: CASSQDVTGYYNEQFF
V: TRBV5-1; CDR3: CASSPFGTGRGETQYF
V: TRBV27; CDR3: CASSLPGASHEQYF
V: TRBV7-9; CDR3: CASSFVESTGELFF
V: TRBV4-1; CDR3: CASSHQGVGALTYGYTF
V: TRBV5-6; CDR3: CASSADGTGVGEQYF
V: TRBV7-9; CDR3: CASSYGQDNSPLHF
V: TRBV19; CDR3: CASSNGQGGEQYF
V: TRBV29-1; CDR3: CSVGLAGRAQFF
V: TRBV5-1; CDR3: CASSEGLEGEKLFF
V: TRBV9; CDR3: CASSVEGANTEAFF
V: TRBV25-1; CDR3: CASSEFRGAGQNTEAFF
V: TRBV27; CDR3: CASSSLAVTSYNEQFF
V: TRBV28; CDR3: CAVRGGGNTEAFF
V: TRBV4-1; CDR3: CASSQGTDHNEQFF
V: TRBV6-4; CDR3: CASSAMASGREQFF
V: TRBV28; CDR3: CASSPFGAGGGGELFF
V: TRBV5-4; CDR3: CASSFTVSNTEAFF
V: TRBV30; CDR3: CAWSDPGQGSYEQYF
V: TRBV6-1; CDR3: CATDVTNTNEQFF